This TCR beta chain was identified during a study of blood T cell repertoires in COVID-19. Study-level information: Samples of COVID-19 (acute and convalescent) were obtained from the United States, Italy and Spain.

In Seattle, patients joined the study during active infection and were tracked longitudinally. In the study's own analysis: Amplification from reference gene primers served as the basis for estimated nucleated cell counts. TCRdb keeps only in-frame clones here, not all; method: immunoSEQ multiplex PCR. V and J calls and clone size are given by that table; D and trimming were obtained from the DNA. The sample has 210,000 or so clones, over 75% seen once. This clone was detected a few times. Germline V gene lookup returns CDR1 SGHAT and CDR2 FQNNGV. The CDR3 sequence is 15 residues long. V lost 5 bases and J lost 0, with 14 bases in between.

This receptor was taken from a man aged 50 or older with COVID-19, enrolled during active disease. Sequenced sample: peripheral blood. J is TRBJ2-7 and V is TRBV11-2; D unclear. The CDR3 sequence is CASSPELGDSYEQYF. DNA for the CDR3: TGTGCCAGCAGCCCCGAGCTAGGCGACTCCTACGAGCAGTACTTC.